This is a list of T cell receptor beta chains from one sample in a study of blood T cell repertoires in COVID-19. This table comes from immunoSEQ multiplex PCR, and its TCRdb copy is limited to in-frame clones, with some not included. This sample carries 95,000 to 150,000 clones, approximately 83% of them seen once, and the ten largest clones take more than 4.5%. The specimen sequenced was peripheral blood. The receptors here all came from a woman in her sixties or seventies with acute or convalescent COVID-19. The CDR3 runs from the conserved cysteine through the conserved F or W. The order of the fields is J gene, clone size, D gene, V gene, CDR3 protein, CDR3 DNA. The D gene is left open where the match is weak. The size of a clone is reported for some rows only, either as once, few or many, or as a class for expanded clones.

J gene: TRBJ2-5; clone size: NA; D gene: NA; V gene: TRBV6-6; CDR3 protein: CASSYPGTGQETQYF; CDR3 DNA: TGTGCCAGCAGTTACCCCGGTACGGGTCAAGAGACCCAGTACTTC
J gene: TRBJ1-4; clone size: NA; D gene: NA; V gene: TRBV5-4; CDR3 protein: CASSPAQGNEKLFF; CDR3 DNA: TGTGCCAGCAGCCCCGCGCAGGGTAATGAAAAACTGTTTTTT
J gene: TRBJ1-2; clone size: NA; D gene: NA; V gene: TRBV12-3/TRBV12-4; CDR3 protein: CASSLGRIGGYTF; CDR3 DNA: TGTGCCAGCAGTTTAGGGCGGATCGGCGGCTACACCTTC
J gene: TRBJ2-7; clone size: NA; D gene: TRBD2; V gene: TRBV5-6; CDR3 protein: CASSLLAGYYEQYF; CDR3 DNA: TGTGCCAGCAGCTTGTTAGCGGGGTACTACGAGCAGTACTTC
J gene: TRBJ1-1; clone size: NA; D gene: NA; V gene: TRBV7-2; CDR3 protein: CASSHPGGSTEAFF; CDR3 DNA: TGTGCCAGCAGCCACCCTGGGGGGTCCACTGAAGCTTTCTTT
J gene: TRBJ2-7; clone size: NA; D gene: NA; V gene: TRBV6-6; CDR3 protein: CASSPANPDSPSSYEQYF; CDR3 DNA: TGTGCCAGCAGTCCCGCAAACCCGGACAGCCCTTCGAGCTACGAGCAGTACTTC
J gene: TRBJ2-5; clone size: NA; D gene: NA; V gene: TRBV20-1; CDR3 protein: CSATTPETQYF; CDR3 DNA: TGCAGTGCCACTACCCCAGAGACCCAGTACTTC
J gene: TRBJ1-1; clone size: NA; D gene: NA; V gene: TRBV6-5; CDR3 protein: CASSYSIGVGNTEAFF; CDR3 DNA: TGTGCCAGCAGTTACTCGATAGGGGTGGGGAACACTGAAGCTTTCTTT
J gene: TRBJ2-7; clone size: few; D gene: NA; V gene: TRBV11-2; CDR3 protein: CASSFLGGPYEQYF; CDR3 DNA: TGTGCCAGCAGCTTTCTCGGCGGGCCCTACGAGCAGTACTTC
J gene: TRBJ2-3; clone size: once; D gene: NA; V gene: TRBV30; CDR3 protein: CAWTSVGGQGTQYF; CDR3 DNA: TGTGCCTGGACCTCGGTTGGAGGGCAAGGTACGCAGTATTTT
J gene: TRBJ1-3; clone size: NA; D gene: NA; V gene: TRBV20-1; CDR3 protein: CSASGGLSSGNTIYF; CDR3 DNA: TGCAGTGCTAGTGGGGGGCTTAGCTCTGGAAACACCATATATTTT
J gene: TRBJ1-1; clone size: NA; D gene: NA; V gene: TRBV5-4; CDR3 protein: CASSLVGQESEAFF; CDR3 DNA: TGTGCCAGCAGCTTGGTAGGTCAGGAAAGTGAAGCTTTCTTT
J gene: TRBJ2-3; clone size: once; D gene: NA; V gene: TRBV19; CDR3 protein: CACTPRGTDTQYF; CDR3 DNA: TGTGCCTGTACACCTAGGGGAACAGATACGCAGTATTTT
J gene: TRBJ2-3; clone size: NA; D gene: NA; V gene: TRBV20-1; CDR3 protein: CSASWLAATRTDTQYF; CDR3 DNA: TGCAGTGCTAGTTGGTTAGCGGCAACCCGCACAGATACGCAGTATTTT
J gene: TRBJ1-1; clone size: NA; D gene: NA; V gene: TRBV11-2; CDR3 protein: CASSPGGWSTEAFF; CDR3 DNA: TGTGCCAGCAGCCCGGGCGGGTGGAGCACTGAAGCTTTCTTT
J gene: TRBJ2-7; clone size: NA; D gene: TRBD1; V gene: TRBV5-1; CDR3 protein: CASSSGTGEIEQYF; CDR3 DNA: TGCGCCAGCAGCTCCGGGACAGGGGAAATCGAGCAGTACTTC
J gene: TRBJ1-2; clone size: NA; D gene: TRBD1; V gene: TRBV2; CDR3 protein: CASRQTGTGDDGYTF; CDR3 DNA: TGTGCCAGCAGGCAAACCGGGACAGGGGACGATGGCTACACCTTC
J gene: TRBJ1-4; clone size: NA; D gene: NA; V gene: TRBV7-9; CDR3 protein: CASSSQEGIGEKLFF; CDR3 DNA: TGTGCCAGCAGCTCTCAGGAGGGGATTGGTGAAAAACTGTTTTTT
J gene: TRBJ2-3; clone size: NA; D gene: TRBD2; V gene: TRBV6-5; CDR3 protein: CASKAGADTQYF; CDR3 DNA: TGTGCCAGCAAGGCGGGAGCAGATACGCAGTATTTT
J gene: TRBJ1-2; clone size: NA; D gene: TRBD1; V gene: TRBV19; CDR3 protein: CASTGQGTYYGYTF; CDR3 DNA: TGTGCCAGCACGGGACAGGGGACCTACTATGGCTACACCTTC
J gene: TRBJ1-2; clone size: NA; D gene: NA; V gene: TRBV12-3/TRBV12-4; CDR3 protein: CASSVDRYYGYTF; CDR3 DNA: TGTGCCAGCAGTGTAGACAGGTACTATGGCTACACCTTC
J gene: TRBJ2-4; clone size: NA; D gene: NA; V gene: TRBV29-1; CDR3 protein: CSVLSPGDIQYF; CDR3 DNA: TGCAGCGTTTTGTCCCCCGGGGACATTCAGTACTTC
J gene: TRBJ2-1; clone size: NA; D gene: NA; V gene: TRBV19; CDR3 protein: CASSMFSSQLTYNEQFF; CDR3 DNA: TGTGCCAGTAGTATGTTCAGTTCGCAGTTGACCTACAATGAGCAGTTCTTC
J gene: TRBJ1-1; clone size: NA; D gene: NA; V gene: TRBV5-4; CDR3 protein: CASSVTPGAAEAFF; CDR3 DNA: TGTGCCAGCAGCGTAACCCCAGGGGCGGCTGAAGCTTTCTTT
J gene: TRBJ1-4; clone size: NA; D gene: TRBD1; V gene: TRBV3-1/TRBV3-2; CDR3 protein: CASSPPGQGEKLFF; CDR3 DNA: TGTGCCAGCAGCCCACCGGGACAGGGTGAAAAACTGTTTTTT
J gene: TRBJ1-1; clone size: NA; D gene: TRBD1; V gene: TRBV7-9; CDR3 protein: CASSLSRGTEAFF; CDR3 DNA: TGTGCCAGCAGCTTATCCAGGGGGACTGAAGCTTTCTTT
J gene: TRBJ1-6; clone size: few; D gene: TRBD1; V gene: TRBV2; CDR3 protein: CASSTRTGGSSPLHF; CDR3 DNA: TGTGCCAGCAGTACGCGGACAGGGGGCTCTTCACCCCTCCACTTT
J gene: TRBJ2-7; clone size: once; D gene: NA; V gene: TRBV24-1; CDR3 protein: CATSDSPGGPSSYEQYF; CDR3 DNA: TGTGCCACCAGTGATTCCCCCGGGGGACCGAGCTCCTACGAGCAGTACTTC
J gene: TRBJ2-5; clone size: NA; D gene: NA; V gene: TRBV7-2; CDR3 protein: CASSLVASTETQYF; CDR3 DNA: TGTGCCAGCAGCTTAGTGGCTAGCACAGAGACCCAGTACTTC
J gene: TRBJ2-3; clone size: NA; D gene: TRBD2; V gene: TRBV20-1; CDR3 protein: CSASGAGTSVQYF; CDR3 DNA: TGCAGTGCTAGTGGGGCCGGGACTAGCGTGCAGTATTTT
J gene: TRBJ2-1; clone size: NA; D gene: NA; V gene: TRBV5-6; CDR3 protein: CASSPPRGSRIYNEQFF; CDR3 DNA: TGTGCCAGCTCCCCCCCGCGGGGATCCCGAATCTACAATGAGCAGTTCTTC
J gene: TRBJ1-1; clone size: NA; D gene: NA; V gene: TRBV12-3/TRBV12-4; CDR3 protein: CASSFQWNTEAFF; CDR3 DNA: TGTGCCAGCAGTTTTCAGTGGAACACTGAAGCTTTCTTT
J gene: TRBJ2-3; clone size: NA; D gene: NA; V gene: TRBV18; CDR3 protein: CASSVGADTQYF; CDR3 DNA: TGTGCCAGCTCAGTAGGGGCAGATACGCAGTATTTT
J gene: TRBJ1-4; clone size: NA; D gene: NA; V gene: TRBV9; CDR3 protein: CASSGSGEANEKLFF; CDR3 DNA: TGTGCCAGCAGCGGAAGCGGGGAGGCTAATGAAAAACTGTTTTTT
J gene: TRBJ2-5; clone size: NA; D gene: NA; V gene: TRBV4-1; CDR3 protein: CASSQARGDQETQYF; CDR3 DNA: TGCGCCAGCAGCCAGGCTCGGGGAGACCAAGAGACCCAGTACTTC
J gene: TRBJ1-2; clone size: NA; D gene: NA; V gene: TRBV23-1; CDR3 protein: CAPGGYTF; CDR3 DNA: TGCGCCCCGGGGGGCTACACCTTC
J gene: TRBJ1-1; clone size: NA; D gene: NA; V gene: TRBV19; CDR3 protein: CASSMGLTEAFF; CDR3 DNA: TGTGCCAGTTCTATGGGCCTCACTGAAGCTTTCTTT
J gene: TRBJ2-1; clone size: NA; D gene: NA; V gene: TRBV7-2; CDR3 protein: CASSLDDREQFF; CDR3 DNA: TGTGCCAGCAGCTTGGACGACAGAGAGCAGTTCTTC
J gene: TRBJ1-4; clone size: NA; D gene: TRBD1; V gene: TRBV4-3; CDR3 protein: CASSLRTGSEKLFF; CDR3 DNA: TGCGCCAGCAGCCTCAGGACAGGGTCCGAAAAACTGTTTTTT
J gene: TRBJ2-3; clone size: NA; D gene: TRBD1; V gene: TRBV6-4; CDR3 protein: CASSRTGRDTQYF; CDR3 DNA: TGTGCCAGCAGCCGGACAGGGAGAGATACGCAGTATTTT
J gene: TRBJ2-1; clone size: NA; D gene: NA; V gene: TRBV2; CDR3 protein: CASSSGHPSYNEQFF; CDR3 DNA: TGTGCCAGCAGTTCTGGACACCCGAGCTACAATGAGCAGTTCTTC
J gene: TRBJ2-7; clone size: NA; D gene: TRBD1; V gene: TRBV6-5; CDR3 protein: CASRQDRGSSYEQYF; CDR3 DNA: TGTGCCAGTCGACAAGACAGGGGAAGTTCCTACGAGCAGTACTTC
J gene: TRBJ2-7; clone size: NA; D gene: TRBD1; V gene: TRBV2; CDR3 protein: CASSPRQGAYEQYF; CDR3 DNA: TGTGCCAGCAGTCCTCGACAGGGGGCCTACGAGCAGTACTTC
J gene: TRBJ1-5; clone size: NA; D gene: NA; V gene: TRBV7-9; CDR3 protein: CASSLVTGGPQHF; CDR3 DNA: TGTGCCAGCAGCTTAGTCACCGGGGGGCCCCAGCATTTT
J gene: TRBJ1-2; clone size: NA; D gene: TRBD1; V gene: TRBV19; CDR3 protein: CASSTSWTGAAYGYTF; CDR3 DNA: TGTGCCAGTAGTACAAGTTGGACAGGGGCGGCCTATGGCTACACCTTC
J gene: TRBJ1-2; clone size: NA; D gene: TRBD1; V gene: TRBV18; CDR3 protein: CASSPPWTGIYGYTF; CDR3 DNA: TGTGCCAGCTCACCACCATGGACAGGGATCTATGGCTACACCTTC
J gene: TRBJ2-2; clone size: NA; D gene: NA; V gene: TRBV7-9; CDR3 protein: CASSLTTNTGELFF; CDR3 DNA: TGTGCCAGCAGCTTAACTACTAACACCGGGGAGCTGTTTTTT
J gene: TRBJ2-3; clone size: NA; D gene: NA; V gene: TRBV5-1; CDR3 protein: CASSAGPSTDTQYF; CDR3 DNA: TGCGCCAGCAGTGCGGGGCCCTCCACAGATACGCAGTATTTT
J gene: TRBJ1-2; clone size: NA; D gene: NA; V gene: TRBV3-1/TRBV3-2; CDR3 protein: CASSPHREVRGYTF; CDR3 DNA: TGTGCCAGCAGCCCTCACAGAGAAGTCCGTGGCTACACCTTC
J gene: TRBJ1-5; clone size: once; D gene: NA; V gene: TRBV19; CDR3 protein: CASTNRARVQPQHF; CDR3 DNA: TGTGCCAGTACGAACAGGGCAAGGGTCCAGCCCCAGCATTTT
J gene: TRBJ2-7; clone size: NA; D gene: NA; V gene: TRBV11-3; CDR3 protein: CASSRTGQSEQYF; CDR3 DNA: TGTGCCAGCAGCCGGACGGGACAATCCGAGCAGTACTTC
J gene: TRBJ1-2; clone size: NA; D gene: NA; V gene: TRBV19; CDR3 protein: CASTSPSAEGAYYGYTF; CDR3 DNA: TGTGCCAGTACTTCACCCTCCGCCGAGGGCGCGTACTATGGCTACACCTTC
J gene: TRBJ2-3; clone size: NA; D gene: TRBD1; V gene: TRBV6-5; CDR3 protein: CASSYEGADTQYF; CDR3 DNA: TGTGCCAGCAGTTACGAGGGGGCGGATACGCAGTATTTT
J gene: TRBJ1-1; clone size: NA; D gene: TRBD1; V gene: TRBV18; CDR3 protein: CASYQPGQGGTEAFF; CDR3 DNA: TGTGCCAGCTACCAGCCGGGACAGGGAGGGACTGAAGCTTTCTTT
J gene: TRBJ2-7; clone size: NA; D gene: TRBD1; V gene: TRBV4-1; CDR3 protein: CASSQEGTAAVYEQYF; CDR3 DNA: TGCGCCAGCAGCCAAGAGGGGACAGCTGCGGTCTACGAGCAGTACTTC
J gene: TRBJ2-1; clone size: NA; D gene: TRBD2; V gene: TRBV6-5; CDR3 protein: CASTLAGGPDEQFF; CDR3 DNA: TGTGCCAGCACACTAGCGGGGGGGCCCGATGAGCAGTTCTTC
J gene: TRBJ1-3; clone size: NA; D gene: TRBD1; V gene: TRBV28; CDR3 protein: CASSSGTGGNTIYF; CDR3 DNA: TGTGCCAGCAGTTCAGGGACAGGTGGAAACACCATATATTTT
J gene: TRBJ1-1; clone size: NA; D gene: NA; V gene: TRBV30; CDR3 protein: CAWFQPPGQRNTEAFF; CDR3 DNA: TGTGCCTGGTTCCAACCTCCAGGACAGAGGAACACTGAAGCTTTCTTT